A single sample gave rise to the 30 T cell receptor beta chains below, sequenced in a study of blood T cell repertoires in COVID-19. Profiling relied on immunoSEQ multiplex PCR, and the TCRdb table lists in-frame clones only, not all of them. The table shows roughly 200,000 clones, with roughly 76% occurring only once. The sequencing input was peripheral blood. These receptors all stem from a woman aged 40 to 50 with COVID-19, enrolled during active disease.

This chain uses TRBV27 with TRBJ2-5; D possibly corresponds to TRBD1 (5 bases). CDR3 length: 13 amino acids. V was clipped by 6 bases and J by 5 bases, with 13 bases between them. The germline gives CDR1 MNHEY, CDR2 SMNVEV (reference sequence). As DNA, the CDR3 is TGTGCCAGCAGAGCCCAGGGTAGCGAGACCCAGTACTTC. This encodes CASRAQGSETQYF.

The J gene is TRBJ2-1, the V gene TRBV11-2; 9 nucleotides align to TRBD2. CDR1 and CDR2 from the germline V gene are SGHAT and FQNNGV. The CDR3 length is 16 residues. V lost 5 bases to trimming and J lost 6 bases; unmatched junction nucleotides: 11. CDR3 coding DNA: TGTGCCAGCAGCAACCGGTTAGCGGGGGCGGGCAATGAGCAGTTCTTC. As protein: CASSNRLAGAGNEQFF.

The DNA of the CDR3 is TGTGCCAGCAGCAATAGGGGACTAGCGGGGGAGCAGTCCAAAAACATTCAGTACTTC. The encoded protein is CASSNRGLAGEQSKNIQYF. This chain links TRBV11-2 with TRBJ2-4; TRBD2 aligns across 14 bases. The germline CDR1 and CDR2 sequences are SGHAT and FQNNGV. The CDR3 has 19 amino acids. The junction had 11 bases not matched to a gene; V was cut back by 5 bases and J by 2 bases.

The rearrangement joins TRBV7-2 to TRBJ2-3; 16 bases align to TRBD2. This CDR3 has 16 amino acids. Germline values: CDR1 SGHTA, CDR2 FQGNSA. J was trimmed by 4 bases and V by 4 bases; bases with no gene match: 2. Here the CDR3 DNA reads TGTGCCAGCAGCTCTGGGACTAGCGGGAGGGCAGATACGCAGTATTTT. Residues: CASSSGTSGRADTQYF.

This chain links TRBV2 with TRBJ2-1; D not resolved. This CDR3 has 15 amino acids. V lost 6 bases, J lost 0 bases, and 12 bases lay in between. The germline V gene has CDR1 SNHLY and CDR2 FYNNEI. CDR3 in amino acids: CASSPRGNSYNEQFF. Written as DNA, the CDR3 is TGTGCCAGCAGCCCCCGCGGAAACTCCTACAATGAGCAGTTCTTC. The full variable domain, its missing parts supplied by reference TRBV2 and TRBJ2-1, is EPEVTQTPSHQVTQMGQEVILRCVPISNHLYFYWYRQILGQKVEFLVSFYNNEISEKSEIFDDQFSVERPDGSNFTLKIRSTKLEDSAMYFCASSPRGNSYNEQFFGPGTRLTVL.

The rearrangement links TRBV4-1 to TRBJ2-5, with 10 bases matching TRBD1. V lost 4 bases, J lost 2 bases, and 16 bases stayed unmatched. CDR1 is MGHRA and CDR2 is YSYEKL in the germline V gene. This CDR3 spans 19 amino acids. CDR3 sequence: CASSLLYRPDRGRQETQYF. DNA of the CDR3: TGCGCCAGCAGCCTCCTCTATCGTCCCGACAGGGGGCGGCAAGAGACCCAGTACTTC.

This clone showed up just a few times. The J gene is TRBJ2-3, the V gene TRBV9; 9 nucleotides match TRBD2. Germline trimming cut 8 bases from V and 2 bases from J; bases unmatched to any gene: 12. From germline, CDR1 is SGDLS and CDR2 YYNGEE. The length of the CDR3 is 16 residues. This chain's CDR3 is CASTSGFATATDTQYF. The CDR3 nucleotides read TGTGCCAGTACTAGCGGGTTTGCCACTGCCACAGATACGCAGTATTTT.

This sequence joins TRBV7-9 and TRBJ2-3; D is possibly TRBD1 (5 bases). Looked up from germline, CDR1 is SEHNR and CDR2 is FQNEAQ (reference sequence). CDR3 length equals 12 residues. V lost 4 bases and J lost 4, with 6 bases in between. As DNA, the CDR3 is TGTGCCAGCAGCTCAGGGTCAGATACGCAGTATTTT. Its translation: CASSSGSDTQYF.

A few counts support this clone. V and J are TRBV27 and TRBJ2-6; D unresolved. The length of the CDR3 is 13 residues. Between the trimmed V and J ends, which lost 6 bases and 1 base, there was a span of 4 bases. Germline lookup yields CDR1 MNHEY and CDR2 SMNVEV (reference sequence). CDR3 loop: CASRESGANVLTF. DNA for the CDR3: TGTGCCAGCAGGGAGTCTGGGGCCAACGTCCTGACTTTC.

Sample share makes this clone medium-sized. The gene calls are TRBV12-3 or TRBV12-4 and TRBJ1-2; D may be TRBD1 (5 bases). V lost 3 bases to trimming and J lost 8 bases, with 13 bases between them. The CDR3 has 13 residues. CDR3: CASSFSPGKGYTF. The DNA for the CDR3 is TGTGCCAGCAGTTTCTCCCCAGGGAAAGGCTACACCTTC.

The chain has TRBV3-1 (or the pseudogene TRBV3-2) and TRBJ2-1, with 8 bases matching TRBD2. The V segment lost 3 bases and the J segment 4 bases; nucleotides outside the gene matches: 8. Germline CDR1 LGHDT, CDR2 YNNKEL (reference sequence). The CDR3 runs to 16 residues. In DNA form, the CDR3 reads TGTGCCAGCAGCCACGCACGGGGGGGATCGTACAATGAGCAGTTCTTC. It translates to CASSHARGGSYNEQFF.

This chain uses TRBV6-5 with TRBJ2-1; D is ambiguous. The V gene lost 6 bases and the J gene lost 6 bases, with 15 bases spanning the gap. This CDR3 is built from 14 residues. Germline CDR1 MNHEY, CDR2 SVGAGI. CDR3 loop: CASRGNQQSNEQFF. CDR3 coding DNA: TGTGCCAGCAGGGGCAATCAGCAATCCAATGAGCAGTTCTTC.

The V call is TRBV19, the J call TRBJ2-2; 9 bases match TRBD1. Germline trimming cut 4 bases from V and 2 bases from J; bases unmatched to any gene: 5. CDR3 size: 16 residues. The germline V gene has CDR1 LNHDA and CDR2 SQIVND (reference sequence). The CDR3 nucleotides are TGTGCCAGTAGTAGATGGGGACAGGGAAACACCGGGGAGCTGTTTTTT. Protein product: CASSRWGQGNTGELFF.

V gene TRBV28 combines with J gene TRBJ2-1; D gene uncertain. Germline V CDR1 and CDR2: MDHEN, SYDVKM. V lost 5 bases and J 6 bases, leaving 5 bases between the germline ends. There are 11 residues in the CDR3. CDR3 in amino acids: CASSLSNEQFF. DNA of the CDR3: TGTGCCAGCAGTCTCAGCAATGAGCAGTTCTTC.

This clone was counted a few times. This rearrangement joins TRBV6-5 to TRBJ1-1; possible D gene TRBD1, 5 bases. There are 13 residues in the CDR3. Germline assignment: CDR1 MNHEY and CDR2 SVGAGI. Trimming stripped 9 bases from V and 0 bases from J, with 11 bases between. CDR3 coding DNA: TGTGCCAGTACGACAGCGCTGAACACTGAAGCTTTCTTT. Translated, it gives CASTTALNTEAFF.

The CDR3 region has the DNA TGCGCCAGCAGAGGGACTAGCGGGAGCTCCTACGAGCAGTACTTC. It translates to CASRGTSGSSYEQYF. The rearrangement joins TRBV4-1 to TRBJ2-7; the match to TRBD2 covers 14 bases. Germline CDR1 and CDR2: MGHRA and YSYEKL. CDR3 size: 15 residues. With 6 bases clipped from V and 0 bases from J, the junction kept 1 base outside the gene matches.

J is TRBJ2-2 and V is TRBV10-3, with TRBD2 matching 10 bases. CDR3 length: 17 amino acids. The V gene end was trimmed by 3 bases and the J gene end by 4 bases; junction bases not matched to a gene: 8. Germline loops: CDR1 ENHRY, CDR2 SYGVKD. The CDR3 DNA follows: TGTGCCATCAGTGATTGGGGTAGCGGGGGGCCCACCGGGGAGCTGTTTTTT. This gives the protein CAISDWGSGGPTGELFF.

The chain combines TRBV13 with TRBJ2-5; TRBD1 is a possible D gene (6 bases). Trimming shortened V by 7 bases and J by 5 bases, and 26 bases separated the two germline ends. Per the germline V gene, CDR1 is PRHDT and CDR2 is FYEKMQ (reference sequence). The CDR3 contains 17 residues. CDR3 residues: CASKRKLGAGGQETQYF. CDR3 DNA: TGTGCCAGCAAAAGAAAACTGGGGGCAGGTGGACAGGAGACCCAGTACTTC. The full variable domain, in which reference TRBV13 and TRBJ2-5 provide the parts outside the CDR3, is AAGVIQSPRHLIKEKRETATLKCYPIPRHDTVYWYQQGPGQDPQFLISFYEKMQSDKGSIPDRFSAQQFSDYHSELNMSSLELGDSALYFCASKRKLGAGGQETQYFGPGTRLLVL.

The chain joins TRBV2 to TRBJ2-6, with a weak D call TRBD1 (6 bases). The CDR3 totals 17 residues. CDR1 SNHLY and CDR2 FYNNEI come from the germline V gene. The V end was cut by 10 bases, the J end by 2 bases, with 21 bases between. The CDR3 spells CATIEFTGNPGANVLTF. CDR3 nucleotides: TGTGCCACCATCGAATTTACAGGGAACCCTGGGGCCAACGTCCTGACTTTC.

This chain links TRBV5-1 with TRBJ2-5; D remains ambiguous. Germline V lookup: CDR1 SGHRS, CDR2 YFSETQ. Trimming removed 4 bases at V and 0 bases at J, with 19 bases between. This CDR3 has 17 residues. The CDR3 region is CASSPEAVPQYQETQYF. The CDR3 DNA is TGCGCCAGCAGCCCAGAGGCAGTACCGCAGTACCAAGAGACCCAGTACTTC. The full variable domain, its missing parts supplied by reference TRBV5-1 and TRBJ2-5, is KAGVTQTPRYLIKTRGQQVTLSCSPISGHRSVSWYQQTPGQGLQFLFEYFSETQRNKGNFPGRFSGRQFSNSRSEMNVSTLELGDSALYLCASSPEAVPQYQETQYFGPGTRLLVL.

The genes are TRBV10-1 and TRBJ2-3; tentative D call: TRBD1 (5 bases). In germline, CDR1 is WNHNN, CDR2 SYGVQD (reference sequence). The CDR3 extends over 14 amino acids. The ends were cut back, 6 bases at V and 0 bases at J, with 10 bases in the middle. The CDR3 region is CASSDSSSTDTQYF. The CDR3 DNA reads as TGCGCCAGCAGCGACAGCTCTAGCACAGATACGCAGTATTTT.

V usage is TRBV7-9 and J usage is TRBJ2-7; TRBD1 matches at 7 bases. CDR3 length equals 13 residues. Germline CDR1 and CDR2: SEHNR and FQNEAQ (reference sequence). V shed 3 bases and J 4 bases; nucleotides not matched to a gene: 3. CDR3 DNA sequence: TGTGCCAGCAGCTTGGGACAGCGTTACGAGCAGTACTTC. Translating it yields CASSLGQRYEQYF.

Here the CDR3 reads CASSPPTGWDEQYF. CDR3 nucleotide sequence: TGTGCCAGCAGTCCTCCGACAGGGTGGGACGAGCAGTACTTC. The chain combines TRBV28 with TRBJ2-7; TRBD1 agrees at 7 bases. CDR1 MDHEN and CDR2 SYDVKM come from the germline V gene. With 5 bases clipped from V and 5 bases from J, the junction kept 9 bases outside the gene matches. The CDR3 contains 14 residues.

The CDR3 loop reads CASTRVEVGVNGYTF. Written as DNA, the CDR3 is TGTGCCAGCACCAGGGTAGAGGTCGGTGTGAATGGCTACACCTTC. The genes are TRBV5-4 and TRBJ1-2; tentatively, D is TRBD1 (5 bases). The CDR3 covers 15 residues. Trimming took off 6 bases at V and 6 bases at J, with 21 bases between the two ends. Germline loops: CDR1 SGHNT, CDR2 YYREEE (reference sequence).

The CDR3 DNA is TGTGCCAGCAGTTTACTCCCGGCCAGGTCACCCTACGAGCAGTACTTC. Translated, it gives CASSLLPARSPYEQYF. This sequence joins TRBV27 and TRBJ2-7; D is uncertain. With 2 bases removed from V and 2 bases from J, the gap between germline ends came to 16 bases. Germline V gene sequence: CDR1 MNHEY, CDR2 SMNVEV (reference sequence). CDR3 length equals 16 residues.

The rearrangement links TRBV6-5 to TRBJ2-1; possible D gene TRBD1, 5 bases. Germline CDR1 reads MNHEY; CDR2 reads SVGAGI. Deletions cut 6 bases from V and 4 bases from J, with 10 bases between. The CDR3 totals 13 residues. In DNA, the CDR3 is TGTGCCAGCAGATCCGACAGTTACAATGAGCAGTTCTTC. As protein: CASRSDSYNEQFF.

The chain recombines TRBV28 with TRBJ2-3; 7 bases are shared with TRBD1. The CDR3 covers 18 residues. Germline assignment: CDR1 MDHEN and CDR2 SYDVKM. V lost 3 bases to trimming and J lost 2 bases; unmatched junction nucleotides: 14. CDR3: CASSFGRRGGPPTDTQYF. In DNA, the CDR3 is TGTGCCAGCAGTTTTGGTCGCCGAGGGGGCCCCCCCACAGATACGCAGTATTTT.

The V call is TRBV29-1, the J call TRBJ1-1, with no clear D. This CDR3 is 10 amino acids long. From germline, CDR1 is SQVTM and CDR2 ANQGSEA. The V end was cut by 6 bases, the J end by 7 bases, with 9 bases between. For the CDR3, the DNA is TGCAGCGTAGAGATTATTGAAGCTTTCTTT. It translates to CSVEIIEAFF.

V usage is TRBV5-8 and J usage is TRBJ2-1; possible D gene TRBD2, 7 bases. The V end lost 4 bases, the J end lost 2 bases, and 19 bases lay between the germline ends. Germline CDR1 and CDR2: SGHTS and YDEGEE. This CDR3 contains 17 residues. The CDR3, as DNA: TGTGCCAGCAGCCGGGGGGCGGGGGCTCTAACCTACAATGAGCAGTTCTTC. Its protein product is CASSRGAGALTYNEQFF.

The genes are TRBV7-2 and TRBJ2-3; TRBD2 aligns across 14 bases. Germline values: CDR1 SGHTA, CDR2 FQGNSA. V was pared by 4 bases and J by 0 bases, with 6 bases of the junction left unmatched. This CDR3 region has 18 residues. CDR3 region: CASSSGLAGVASTDTQYF. For the CDR3, the DNA is TGTGCCAGCAGCTCGGGACTAGCGGGGGTTGCTAGCACAGATACGCAGTATTTT. The whole variable domain, filled in from reference TRBV7-2 and TRBJ2-3, reads GAGVSQSPSNKVTEKGKDVELRCDPISGHTALYWYRQSLGQGLEFLIYFQGNSAPDKSGLPSDRFSAERTGGSVSTLTIQRTQQEDSAVYLCASSSGLAGVASTDTQYFGPGTRLTVL.